These 9 T cell receptor beta chains came from one sample sequenced in a study of post-analysis software for immune sequencing data. General observations from the study: Among four to six TRBV segments more frequent in patients than controls were TRBV5-6, TRBV5-1 and TRBV20-1.

Antigens of these TCRs are unknown. Unique molecular identifiers were built into the TCR beta cDNA libraries. From the PCR reads, TCRdb called clonotypes with MiXCR, one entry per CDR3 protein. The repertoire has hundreds of thousands of distinct CDR3 sequences, 44% of them found once; the top ten carry 1.5% to 2%. Sequences were obtained from blood. These receptors came from a girl between 5 and 17 years old with multiple sclerosis.

This chain connects TRBV12-3 or TRBV12-4 to TRBJ2-5; D remains unclear. The V gene lost 3 bases and the J gene lost 5 bases, with 10 bases spanning the gap. The CDR3 covers 13 residues. CDR3 sequence (DNA): TGTGCCAGCAGTTTTAACAGTGGGGAGACCCAGTACTTC. Translating it yields CASSFNSGETQYF.

There are a few counts of this clonotype. The genes are TRBV11-3 and TRBJ2-5; 10 bases align to TRBD1. After removal of 5 bases from V and 4 bases from J, the junction contained 16 bases not matched to a gene. The germline CDR1 and CDR2 sequences are SGHNT and YENEEA. This CDR3 contains 18 residues. In DNA, the CDR3 is TGTGCCAGCAGCGAAAAAAATACCGGGACAGGGGATACAGAGACCCAGTACTTC. It encodes CASSEKNTGTGDTETQYF. Full variable domain (missing parts from reference TRBV11-3 and TRBJ2-5): EAGVVQSPRYKIIEKKQPVAFWCNPISGHNTLYWYLQNLGQGPELLIRYENEEAVDDSQLPKDRFSAERLKGVDSTLKIQPAELGDSAVYLCASSEKNTGTGDTETQYFGPGTRLLVL.

The chain uses TRBV7-2 and TRBJ1-6, with D unresolved. The germline V gene encodes CDR1 SGHTA and CDR2 FQGNSA. This CDR3 contains 12 residues. V lost 5 bases and J lost 11, with 10 bases in between. The CDR3 region has the DNA TGTGCCAGCAGCACAGTCCGGGCACCCCTCCACTTT. Protein product: CASSTVRAPLHF.

This clonotype was seen just once. CDR3 residues: CASSPPTGSGANVLTF. The CDR3 bases are TGTGCCAGCAGCCCCCCGACGGGGTCTGGGGCCAACGTCCTGACTTTC. The V call is TRBV3-1, the J call TRBJ2-6; possibly TRBD2 for D (5 bases). This CDR3 spans 16 amino acids. Germline V gives CDR1 LGHDT, CDR2 YNNKEL (reference sequence). V was shortened by 4 bases and J by 1 base, with 11 bases between the two germline ends.

The V call is TRBV5-1, the J call TRBJ1-2; D ambiguous. Germline CDR1 is SGHRS and CDR2 is YFSETQ. This CDR3 has 16 amino acids. Trimming took off 0 bases at V and 5 bases at J, with 17 bases between the two ends. CDR3 DNA sequence: TGCGCCAGCAGCTTGGATACTCCAGGACCTATTTATGGCTACACCTTC. It translates to CASSLDTPGPIYGYTF. Based on the CDR3 plus reference TRBV5-1 and TRBJ1-2, the full variable domain is KAGVTQTPRYLIKTRGQQVTLSCSPISGHRSVSWYQQTPGQGLQFLFEYFSETQRNKGNFPGRFSGRQFSNSRSEMNVSTLELGDSALYLCASSLDTPGPIYGYTFGSGTRLTVV.

The chain has TRBV6-6 and TRBJ2-5, with a tentative D call TRBD2 (5 bases). V lost 2 bases and J lost 1, with 14 bases in between. Germline assignment: CDR1 MNHNY and CDR2 SVGAGI (reference sequence). There are 16 residues in the CDR3. CDR3 sequence reads: CASSYPAGSPQETQYF. The CDR3, as DNA: TGTGCCAGCAGTTACCCGGCGGGCAGTCCCCAAGAGACCCAGTACTTC.

This clonotype was counted at least ten times. V is TRBV6-4 and J is TRBJ2-1; D unclear. The V gene lost 0 bases and the J gene lost 6 bases, with 15 bases spanning the gap. CDR1 is MRHNA, CDR2 SNTAGT, per germline. The CDR3 sequence is 16 residues long. The DNA of the CDR3 is TGTGCCAGCAGTGACTCCGCCATGTCAGAGGTCAATGAGCAGTTCTTC. Amino acid sequence: CASSDSAMSEVNEQFF.

This clonotype showed up many times. The chain combines TRBV6-4 with TRBJ2-1; D remains unclear. This CDR3 has 13 residues. V dropped 2 bases and J dropped 5 bases, with 7 bases sitting between them. Per the germline V gene, CDR1 is MRHNA and CDR2 is SNTAGT. The CDR3 region has the DNA TGTGCCAGCAGTGACCGCGACAACAATGAGCAGTTCTTC. Amino acids: CASSDRDNNEQFF.

The gene calls are TRBV12-3 or TRBV12-4 and TRBJ1-1; 12 bases line up with TRBD1. The length of the CDR3 is 14 residues. The V segment lost 3 bases and the J segment 6 bases; nucleotides outside the gene matches: 2. CDR3 residues: CASSLGQGASEAFF. CDR3 coding DNA: TGTGCCAGCAGTTTGGGACAGGGGGCATCTGAAGCTTTCTTT.